Presented here are 21 T cell receptor beta chains from one specimen sequenced in a study of blood T cell repertoires in COVID-19. Assay used: immunoSEQ multiplex PCR; TCRdb lists only in-frame clones, some missing. The sample includes 130,000 to 150,000 clones, approximately 81% of them seen just once. The sequenced sample consisted of peripheral blood. All receptors derive from a human donor in a cohort sampled during active COVID-19.

The chain uses TRBV5-5 and TRBJ2-5; 8 positions agree with TRBD1. The ends lost 4 bases at V and 2 bases at J; junction bases unmatched: 13. The CDR3 has 17 amino acids. CDR1 and CDR2 (germline): SGHKS, YYEKEE (reference sequence). The DNA of the CDR3 is TGTGCCAGCAGCGAAGGTCGTGGGACAGGTTTTCAAGAGACCCAGTACTTC. Protein sequence: CASSEGRGTGFQETQYF.

This clone was seen a single time. The rearrangement links TRBV11-3 to TRBJ2-5, with D possibly TRBD2 on 6 matching bases. The CDR3 spans 15 residues. Trimming took 5 bases from V and 0 from J, leaving 13 bases between them. Germline values: CDR1 SGHNT, CDR2 YENEEA. The CDR3: CASSPPAGYQETQYF. CDR3 bases: TGTGCCAGCAGCCCCCCCGCGGGATACCAAGAGACCCAGTACTTC.

For the CDR3, the DNA is TGTGCCAGCAGCTTAGGGCGGAGCACAGATACGCAGTATTTT. This translates into CASSLGRSTDTQYF. V gene TRBV7-2 combines with J gene TRBJ2-3; no firm D call. The germline V and J ends were trimmed by 1 base and 0 bases, with 5 bases remaining between them. The CDR3 length is 14 residues. CDR1 is SGHTA, CDR2 FQGNSA, per germline.

This clone was detected once. The rearrangement uses TRBV2 and TRBJ2-1; 9 nucleotides agree with TRBD2. Trimming at V came to 5 bases and at J to 3 bases, leaving 5 bases not matched to a gene. Per germline, CDR1 SNHLY and CDR2 FYNNEI. This CDR3 comprises 15 residues. CDR3: CASSTGLANYNEQFF. The CDR3 nucleotides read TGTGCCAGCAGTACCGGACTAGCGAACTACAATGAGCAGTTCTTC. Using reference TRBV2 and TRBJ2-1 for the parts outside the CDR3, the full variable domain is EPEVTQTPSHQVTQMGQEVILRCVPISNHLYFYWYRQILGQKVEFLVSFYNNEISEKSEIFDDQFSVERPDGSNFTLKIRSTKLEDSAMYFCASSTGLANYNEQFFGPGTRLTVL.

The chain carries TRBV2 and TRBJ2-1; 14 bases agree with TRBD2. Germline V CDR1 and CDR2: SNHLY, FYNNEI. This CDR3 region has 16 residues. The junction had 7 bases not matched to a gene; V was cut back by 4 bases and J by 8 bases. The CDR3 region is CASSGLAGGPVHEQFF. The CDR3 DNA is TGTGCCAGCAGTGGACTAGCGGGGGGGCCTGTGCATGAGCAGTTCTTC.

This clone has ten or more counts. This specimen includes other DNA sequences encoding the same CDR3. This chain uses TRBV7-9 with TRBJ1-2; no reliable D call. Germline lookup yields CDR1 SEHNR and CDR2 FQNEAQ (reference sequence). There are 11 residues in the CDR3. V shed 4 bases and J shed 7 bases, with 7 bases lying between them. The CDR3 spells CASSSGSGYTF. The CDR3, as DNA: TGTGCCAGCAGCTCGGGATCTGGCTACACCTTC.

The chain has TRBV19 and TRBJ1-2; a weak D match, TRBD1 (6 bases). Germline V gene sequence: CDR1 LNHDA, CDR2 SQIVND (reference sequence). V gave up 7 bases and J gave up 5 bases, with 20 bases separating them. The CDR3 loop spans 15 amino acids. The CDR3 spells CASNPDPRTAYGYTF. In nucleotides, the CDR3 is TGTGCCAGTAATCCGGACCCTAGGACAGCTTATGGCTACACCTTC.

The rearrangement uses TRBV29-1 and TRBJ2-5; 7 bases align to TRBD1. Per germline, CDR1 SQVTM and CDR2 ANQGSEA. The CDR3 contains 13 residues. J was trimmed by 2 bases and V by 6 bases; bases with no gene match: 6. DNA for the CDR3: TGCAGCGTAGCCGGGACAGCGCAAGAGACCCAGTACTTC. Encoded protein: CSVAGTAQETQYF.

This chain uses TRBV24-1 with TRBJ2-1; 8 nucleotides align to TRBD1. V lost 10 bases to trimming and J lost 7 bases; unmatched junction nucleotides: 14. Germline CDR1 KGHDR, CDR2 SFDVKD. This CDR3 region has 15 residues. Here the CDR3 DNA reads TGTGCCACTGGGAGCCGACAGGGGAGGAGGAATGAGCAGTTCTTC. This translates into CATGSRQGRRNEQFF.

This clone has just a few counts. The chain has TRBV7-8 and TRBJ2-7, with 8 positions matching TRBD1. The length of the CDR3 is 15 residues. Looked up from germline, CDR1 is SGHVS and CDR2 is FQNEAQ. J was trimmed by 5 bases and V by 4 bases; bases with no gene match: 10. CDR3 region: CASSSLRDRGNEQYF. The DNA for the CDR3 is TGTGCCAGCAGCTCCCTACGTGACAGGGGCAACGAGCAGTACTTC.

This chain connects TRBV5-6 to TRBJ1-2; D uncertain. V lost 0 bases and J 2 bases, leaving 5 bases between the germline ends. CDR1 is SGHDT, CDR2 YYEEEE, per germline. The length of the CDR3 is 13 residues. The CDR3 sequence: CASSLVANYGYTF. The CDR3 DNA follows: TGTGCCAGCAGCTTGGTGGCAAACTATGGCTACACCTTC.

The rearrangement links TRBV6-5 to TRBJ2-3, with 12 bases that match TRBD2. The junction had 3 bases not matched to a gene; V was cut back by 7 bases and J by 1 base. The CDR3 sequence is 15 residues long. Germline CDR1 MNHEY, CDR2 SVGAGI. CDR3 residues: CASIRLAGGTDTQYF. The CDR3 nucleotides read TGTGCCAGCATTCGACTAGCGGGGGGCACAGATACGCAGTATTTT.

V usage is TRBV23-1 and J usage is TRBJ2-1; the match to TRBD2 covers 11 bases. TRBV23-1 is an ORF; its function is uncertain. CDR3 length: 14 amino acids. J lost 4 bases, V lost 8 bases, and 4 bases had no gene match. The CDR3 protein is CASFLAGGYNEQFF. In nucleotides, the CDR3 is TGCGCCAGCTTTCTAGCGGGGGGTTACAATGAGCAGTTCTTC.

The gene calls are TRBV11-2 and TRBJ2-7; D may be TRBD2 (6 bases). CDR1 is SGHAT, CDR2 FQNNGV, per germline. Trimming stripped 5 bases from V and 4 bases from J, with 12 bases between. This CDR3 is built from 13 residues. The CDR3 bases are TGTGCCAGCAGCGGGGACGGGGGTTACGAGCAGTACTTC. Its translation: CASSGDGGYEQYF.

J is TRBJ2-1 and V is TRBV5-1; 10 nucleotides align to TRBD2. CDR1 is SGHRS, CDR2 YFSETQ, per germline. CDR3 length: 16 residues. V lost 4 bases to trimming and J lost 4 bases; unmatched junction nucleotides: 8. CDR3 in DNA: TGCGCCAGCAGCGCCCTAGCGGGGGAGAGTTACAATGAGCAGTTCTTC. Translated, it gives CASSALAGESYNEQFF.

V gene TRBV10-3 combines with J gene TRBJ2-7, with TRBD2 matching 7 bases. This CDR3 contains 14 residues. The germline CDR1 and CDR2 sequences are ENHRY and SYGVKD. The trim removed 2 bases at V and 11 bases at J, leaving 12 bases unmatched. For the CDR3, the DNA is TGTGCCATCAGTGAGCGAGGGACTACCGGCAGGGAGTACTTC. Protein: CAISERGTTGREYF.

J is TRBJ2-4 and V is TRBV6-2 or TRBV6-3; possibly TRBD1 for D (6 bases). The V gene's germline CDR1 is MNHEY and CDR2 SVGEGT. The CDR3 sequence is 19 residues long. V was shortened by 2 bases and J by 0 bases, with 20 bases between the two germline ends. The CDR3: CASSYRGQRNPLAKNIQYF. In DNA form, the CDR3 reads TGTGCCAGCAGTTACCGAGGACAGCGCAACCCACTAGCCAAAAACATTCAGTACTTC.

The V gene is TRBV18, the J gene TRBJ2-7, with 9 bases lining up with TRBD1. The germline V gene encodes CDR1 KGHSH and CDR2 LQKENI. The CDR3 has 13 residues. The trim removed 5 bases at V and 6 bases at J, leaving 5 bases unmatched. CDR3 amino acids: CASSGTGNSEQYF. CDR3 in DNA: TGTGCCAGCTCAGGGACAGGGAACAGCGAGCAGTACTTC. Together with reference TRBV18 and TRBJ2-7, the CDR3 gives the full variable domain: NAGVMQNPRHLVRRRGQEARLRCSPMKGHSHVYWYRQLPEEGLKFMVYLQKENIIDESGMPKERFSAEFPKEGPSILRIQQVVRGDSAAYFCASSGTGNSEQYFGPGTRLTVT.

The chain couples TRBV7-9 to TRBJ2-5; 8 nucleotides agree with TRBD1. CDR3 length equals 14 residues. Trimming cost V 6 bases and J 5 bases; bases outside gene matches: 8. Germline CDR1 is SEHNR and CDR2 is FQNEAQ (reference sequence). The CDR3 region has the DNA TGTGCCAGCAGTCGTACAGGGGGTATGGAGACCCAGTACTTC. Protein product: CASSRTGGMETQYF.

The chain combines TRBV30 with TRBJ2-1, with 8 bases lining up with TRBD2. The CDR3 covers 14 residues. CDR1 is GTSNPN and CDR2 is SVGIG in the germline V gene (reference sequence). Germline trimming cut 2 bases from V and 4 bases from J; bases unmatched to any gene: 4. The CDR3: CAWSRSGGYNEQFF. CDR3 DNA sequence: TGTGCCTGGAGTCGAAGCGGGGGTTACAATGAGCAGTTCTTC.

The CDR3 loop reads CASYQTSTDTQYF. The CDR3 coding sequence is TGTGCCAGCTATCAGACTAGCACAGATACGCAGTATTTT. The chain carries TRBV6-5 and TRBJ2-3; no firm D call. Trimming took off 8 bases at V and 0 bases at J, with 9 bases between the two ends. The CDR3 sequence is 13 residues long. Germline V gene lookup returns CDR1 MNHEY and CDR2 SVGAGI.